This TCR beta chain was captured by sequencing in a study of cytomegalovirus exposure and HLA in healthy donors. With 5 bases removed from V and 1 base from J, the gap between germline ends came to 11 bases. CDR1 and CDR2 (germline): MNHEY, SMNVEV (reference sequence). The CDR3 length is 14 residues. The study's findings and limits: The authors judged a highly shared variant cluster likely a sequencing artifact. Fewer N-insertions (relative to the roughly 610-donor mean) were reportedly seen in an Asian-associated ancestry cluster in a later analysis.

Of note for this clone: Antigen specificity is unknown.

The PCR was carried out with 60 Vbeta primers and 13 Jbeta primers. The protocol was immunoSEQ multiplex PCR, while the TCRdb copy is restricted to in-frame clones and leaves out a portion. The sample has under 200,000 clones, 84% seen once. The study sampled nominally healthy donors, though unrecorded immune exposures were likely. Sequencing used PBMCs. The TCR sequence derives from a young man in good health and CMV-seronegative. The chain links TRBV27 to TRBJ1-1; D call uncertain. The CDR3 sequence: CASSPRRENTEAFF. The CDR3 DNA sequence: TGTGCCAGCAGTCCCCGCCGAGAGAACACTGAAGCTTTCTTT.